This section outlines one TCR beta chain sequence together with its context. Its target is not known. TCRdb keeps only in-frame clones here, not all; method: immunoSEQ multiplex PCR. The data contain about 51,000 clones, approximately 80% of them singletons. The sample is drawn from a study of radiotherapy plus CTLA-4 blockade in lung cancer. Study overall: There were objective responses in around 18% of patients, and 31% had disease control.

Study-level results: Increased serum interferon-beta after radiation also reportedly predicted response strongly. Researchers report tumor-derived TCR clones expanding in blood after radiotherapy plus ipilimumab.

The source of this sequence is a human donor with non-small cell lung cancer whose response to radiotherapy plus ipilimumab could not be evaluated. The starting material was peripheral blood, obtained from a patient treated with radiotherapy plus ipilimumab.

The CDR3 loop is CASCSGTSGGSNTGELFF. Here the CDR3 DNA reads TGCGCCAGCTGCTCCGGGACTAGCGGGGGATCGAACACCGGGGAGCTGTTTTTT. The J gene is TRBJ2-2, the V gene TRBV5-1; 14 bases are a match to TRBD2. The germline V gene has CDR1 SGHRS and CDR2 YFSETQ. Trimming cost V 7 bases and J 0 bases; bases outside gene matches: 8. The CDR3 is 18 amino acids.